This TCR beta chain was captured in a study of shared clonotypes between healthy human individuals. Method: immunoSEQ multiplex PCR; TCRdb's copy keeps in-frame clones and lacks some. The repertoire holds about 2.1 million clones, with 85% to 95% as singletons. This clone occurred once. Its target is not known. Study-wide points: Clonotype sharing among the donors was expected to vary with sequencing depth. The study sampled only blood, and tissue repertoires likely differ. Larger estimated richness was generally recorded for naive subsets relative to memory subsets.

Cells designated naive CD8 were CD45RO-negative and were positively selected for CCR7, with terminally differentiated effector memory CD45RA+ cells excluded. CDR3 size: 13 residues. Trimming removed 2 bases from V and 3 bases from J, with 8 bases in between. Germline-derived CDR1 and CDR2 are SEHNR and FQNEAQ (reference sequence). This receptor was obtained from a man younger than 35 in good health. Some clones in this sample may be carry-over from other donors' samples. The gene calls are TRBV7-9 and TRBJ2-7; no clear D gene. Input material: naive CD8+ T cells from PBMCs. The CDR3 nucleotides are TGTGCCAGCAGCTTAAACACAGTCTACGAGCAGTACTTC. This translates into CASSLNTVYEQYF.